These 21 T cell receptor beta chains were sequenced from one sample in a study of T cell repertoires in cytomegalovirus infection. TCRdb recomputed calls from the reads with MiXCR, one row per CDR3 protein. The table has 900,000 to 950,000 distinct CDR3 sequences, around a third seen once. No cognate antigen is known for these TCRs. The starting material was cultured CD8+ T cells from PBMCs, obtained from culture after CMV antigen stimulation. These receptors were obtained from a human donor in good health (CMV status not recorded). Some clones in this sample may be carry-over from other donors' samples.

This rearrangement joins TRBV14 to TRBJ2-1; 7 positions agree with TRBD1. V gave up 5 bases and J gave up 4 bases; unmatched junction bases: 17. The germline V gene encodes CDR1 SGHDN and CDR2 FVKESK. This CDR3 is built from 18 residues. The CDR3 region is CASSTRLGTAFQYNEQFF. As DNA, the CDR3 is TGTGCCAGCAGCACTCGCCTGGGGACAGCGTTTCAATACAATGAGCAGTTCTTC.

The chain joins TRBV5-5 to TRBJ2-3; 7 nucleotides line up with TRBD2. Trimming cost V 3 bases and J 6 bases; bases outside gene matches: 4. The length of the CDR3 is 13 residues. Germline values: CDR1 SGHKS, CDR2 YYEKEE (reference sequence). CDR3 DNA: TGTGCCAGCAGCTGGGACTACGCCGATACGCAGTATTTT. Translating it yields CASSWDYADTQYF.

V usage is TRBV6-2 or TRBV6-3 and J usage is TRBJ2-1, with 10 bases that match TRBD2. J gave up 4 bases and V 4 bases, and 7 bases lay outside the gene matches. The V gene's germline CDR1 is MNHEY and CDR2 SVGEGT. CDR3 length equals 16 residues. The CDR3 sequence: CASSSFERGGYNEQFF. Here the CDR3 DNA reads TGTGCCAGCAGTTCCTTCGAGCGGGGGGGTTACAATGAGCAGTTCTTC.

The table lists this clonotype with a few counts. The CDR3 reads CASSEWDRGNTEAFF. CDR3 nucleotides: TGTGCCAGCAGTGAATGGGACAGGGGGAACACTGAAGCTTTCTTT. The V gene is TRBV6-1, the J gene TRBJ1-1, with 10 bases aligning to TRBD1. Per germline, CDR1 MNHNS and CDR2 SASEGT. V was pared by 2 bases and J by 1 base, with 1 base of the junction left unmatched. The CDR3 has 15 amino acids.

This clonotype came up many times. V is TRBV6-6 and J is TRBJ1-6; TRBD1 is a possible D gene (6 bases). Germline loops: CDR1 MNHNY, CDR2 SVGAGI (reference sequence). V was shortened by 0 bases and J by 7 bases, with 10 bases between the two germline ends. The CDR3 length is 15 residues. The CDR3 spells CASSYSSQGNSPLHF. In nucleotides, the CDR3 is TGTGCCAGCAGTTACTCCAGCCAGGGGAATTCACCCCTCCACTTT.

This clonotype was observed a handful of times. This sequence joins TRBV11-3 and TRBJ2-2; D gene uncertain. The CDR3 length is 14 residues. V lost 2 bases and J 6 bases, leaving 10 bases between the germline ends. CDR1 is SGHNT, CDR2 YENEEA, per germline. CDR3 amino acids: CASSLYRSSGELFF. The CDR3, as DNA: TGTGCCAGCAGCTTATATAGATCCTCCGGGGAGCTGTTTTTT.

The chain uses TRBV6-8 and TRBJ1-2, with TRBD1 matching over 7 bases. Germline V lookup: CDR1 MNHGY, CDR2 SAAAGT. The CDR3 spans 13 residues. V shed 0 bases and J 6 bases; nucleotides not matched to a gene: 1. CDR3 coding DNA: TGTGCCAGCAGTTACTCCCAGGGGGATGGCTACACCTTC. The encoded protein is CASSYSQGDGYTF.

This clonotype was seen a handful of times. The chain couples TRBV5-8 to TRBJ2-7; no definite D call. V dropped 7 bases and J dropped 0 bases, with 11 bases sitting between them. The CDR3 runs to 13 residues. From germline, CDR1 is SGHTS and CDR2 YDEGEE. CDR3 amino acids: CASRRRISYEQYF. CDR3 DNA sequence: TGTGCCAGCCGTCGGAGAATCTCCTACGAGCAGTACTTC.

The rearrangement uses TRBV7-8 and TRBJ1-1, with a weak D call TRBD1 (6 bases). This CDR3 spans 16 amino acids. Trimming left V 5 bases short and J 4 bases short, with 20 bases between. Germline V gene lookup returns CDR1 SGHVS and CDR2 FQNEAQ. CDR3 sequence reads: CASSLGGRGPATEAFF. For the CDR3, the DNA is TGTGCCAGCAGCCTCGGAGGGCGGGGGCCGGCCACTGAAGCTTTCTTT.

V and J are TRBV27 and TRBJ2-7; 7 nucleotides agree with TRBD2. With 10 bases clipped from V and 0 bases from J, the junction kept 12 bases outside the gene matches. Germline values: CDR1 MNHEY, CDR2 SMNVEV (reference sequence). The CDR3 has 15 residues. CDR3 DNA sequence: TGTGCCAACAGCAGGGAGGGCTGGGGCTCCTACGAGCAGTACTTC. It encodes CANSREGWGSYEQYF.

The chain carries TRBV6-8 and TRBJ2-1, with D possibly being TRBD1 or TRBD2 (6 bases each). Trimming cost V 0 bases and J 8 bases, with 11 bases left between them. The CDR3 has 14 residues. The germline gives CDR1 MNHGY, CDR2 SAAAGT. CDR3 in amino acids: CASSYSKGGDEQFF. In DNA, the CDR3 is TGTGCCAGCAGTTACTCGAAGGGGGGCGATGAGCAGTTCTTC.

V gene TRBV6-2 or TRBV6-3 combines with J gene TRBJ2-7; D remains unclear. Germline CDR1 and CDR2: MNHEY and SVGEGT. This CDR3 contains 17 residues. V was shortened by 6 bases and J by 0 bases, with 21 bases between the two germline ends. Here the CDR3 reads CASSPLGDWPASYEQYV. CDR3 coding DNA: TGTGCCAGCAGCCCCCTAGGAGATTGGCCGGCCTCCTACGAGCAGTACGTC.

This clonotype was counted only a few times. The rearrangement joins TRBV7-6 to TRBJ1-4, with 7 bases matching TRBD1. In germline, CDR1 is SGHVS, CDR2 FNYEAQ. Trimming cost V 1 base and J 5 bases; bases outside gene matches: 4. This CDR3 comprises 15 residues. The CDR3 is CASSLVRGENEKLFF. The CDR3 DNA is TGTGCCAGCAGCTTAGTCAGGGGGGAAAATGAAAAACTGTTTTTT.

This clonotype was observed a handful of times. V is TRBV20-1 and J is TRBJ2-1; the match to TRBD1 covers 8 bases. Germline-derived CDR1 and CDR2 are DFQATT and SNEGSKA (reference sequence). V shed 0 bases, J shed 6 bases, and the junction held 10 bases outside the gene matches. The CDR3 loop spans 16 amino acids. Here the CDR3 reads CSARDWTGLFGNEQFF. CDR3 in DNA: TGCAGTGCTAGAGATTGGACAGGGCTTTTCGGCAATGAGCAGTTCTTC.

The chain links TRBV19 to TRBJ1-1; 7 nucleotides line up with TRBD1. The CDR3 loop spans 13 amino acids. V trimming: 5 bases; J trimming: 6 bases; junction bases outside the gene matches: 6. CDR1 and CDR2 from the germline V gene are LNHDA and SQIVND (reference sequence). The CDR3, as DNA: TGTGCCAGTAGTTTTACAGGGGCGGCTGAAGCTTTCTTT. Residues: CASSFTGAAEAFF. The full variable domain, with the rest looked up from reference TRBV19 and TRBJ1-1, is DGGITQSPKYLFRKEGQNVTLSCEQNLNHDAMYWYRQDPGQGLRLIYYSQIVNDFQKGDIAEGYSVSREKKESFPLTVTSAQKNPTAFYLCASSFTGAAEAFFGQGTRLTVV.

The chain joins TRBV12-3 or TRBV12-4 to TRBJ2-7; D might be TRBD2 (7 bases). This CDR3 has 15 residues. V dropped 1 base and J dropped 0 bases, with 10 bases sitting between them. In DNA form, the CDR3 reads TGTGCCAGCAGTTTAGGGCGGGGGCCCTCCTACGAGCAGTACGTC. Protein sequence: CASSLGRGPSYEQYV.

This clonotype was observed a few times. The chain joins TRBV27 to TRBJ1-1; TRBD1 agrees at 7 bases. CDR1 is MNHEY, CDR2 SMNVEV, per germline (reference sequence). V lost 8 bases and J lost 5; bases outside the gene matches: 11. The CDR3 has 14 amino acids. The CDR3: CASGYNRGLTEAFF. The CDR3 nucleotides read TGTGCCAGCGGGTACAACAGGGGTCTTACTGAAGCTTTCTTT.

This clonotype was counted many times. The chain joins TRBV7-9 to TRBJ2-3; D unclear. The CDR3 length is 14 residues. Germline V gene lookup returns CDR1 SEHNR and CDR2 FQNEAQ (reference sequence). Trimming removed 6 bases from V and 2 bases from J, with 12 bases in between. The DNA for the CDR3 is TGTGCCAGCAGTCCCCCCGGGTCCACAGATACGCAGTATTTT. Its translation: CASSPPGSTDTQYF.

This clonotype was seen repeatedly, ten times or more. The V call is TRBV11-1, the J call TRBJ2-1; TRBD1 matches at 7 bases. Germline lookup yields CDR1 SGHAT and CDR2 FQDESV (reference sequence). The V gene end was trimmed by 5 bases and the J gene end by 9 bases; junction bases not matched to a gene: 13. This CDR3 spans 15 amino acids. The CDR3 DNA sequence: TGTGCCAGCAGCGGACTCAGGGGGACCCCCGGTGAGCAGTTCTTC. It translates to CASSGLRGTPGEQFF.

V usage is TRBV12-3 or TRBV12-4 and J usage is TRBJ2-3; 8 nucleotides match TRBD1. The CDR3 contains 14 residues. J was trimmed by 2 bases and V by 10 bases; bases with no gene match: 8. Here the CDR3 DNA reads TGTGCCAACATTACGACAGGGGCCACAGATACGCAGTATTTT. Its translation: CANITTGATDTQYF.

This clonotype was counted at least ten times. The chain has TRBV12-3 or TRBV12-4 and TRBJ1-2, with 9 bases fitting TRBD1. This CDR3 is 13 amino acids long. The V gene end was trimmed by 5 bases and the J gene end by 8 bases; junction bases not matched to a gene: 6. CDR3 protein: CASSGTGTGGYTF. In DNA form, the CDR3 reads TGTGCCAGCAGTGGGACAGGGACTGGCGGCTACACCTTC.